A single T cell receptor beta chain is shown here with its context. Its antigen remains unknown. The PCR employed 60 Vbeta primers together with 13 Jbeta primers. TCRdb's copy holds only in-frame clones and misses some; the assay was immunoSEQ multiplex PCR. Here the sample spans roughly 110,000 clones, 73% being singletons. The data originate from a study of cytomegalovirus exposure and HLA in healthy donors. Whole-study results and caveats: After further analysis at a later stage, 15,000 to 20,000 TCR beta sequences were associated with HLA alleles at 0.05 false discovery rate. Some V segments could not be told apart, so they were left out, TRBV6-2 and TRBV6-3 among them.

CDR3 length equals 15 residues. CDR1 and CDR2 from the germline V gene are MNHNS and SASEGT. V lost 5 bases and J lost 1, with 12 bases in between. The J gene is TRBJ1-3, the V gene TRBV6-1, with a possible D match to TRBD1 (5 bases). The specimen sequenced was PBMCs. The sequence came from a man aged 30 to 39 in good health and CMV-seronegative. The CDR3 region is CASSPRTLSGNTIYF. In nucleotides, the CDR3 is TGTGCCAGCAGTCCCCGGACACTTTCTGGAAACACCATATATTTT.